This passage covers 6 T cell receptor beta chains from one sample sequenced in a study of shared clonotypes between healthy human individuals (TCRdb year 2020). The library was obtained by the immunoSEQ multiplex PCR assay. This is the immuneACCESS table as TCRdb keeps it, with only in-frame sequences that have V and J called. A part of the clones is gone; compared with another copy, unresolved V genes explain less than half, and the rest is unexplained. The sample table shows around 700,000 clones, and 92% are seen once. The leading ten clones occupy approximately 25% of the sample. For the CD8 naive samples, CD45RO-negative cells were positively selected for CCR7, yielding a CD45RA+CCR7+ population from which TemRA cells were excluded. Sequenced material: naive CD8+ T cells sorted from blood. The cell subset or site tag for this specimen amounts to: CD45RA+CCR7+. The receptors derive from a man younger than 40 in good health.

The chain links TRBV29-1 to TRBJ2-7; TRBD2 matches 7 bases. Germline trimming cut 3 bases from V and 0 bases from J; bases unmatched to any gene: 5. The CDR3 sequence is 14 residues long. The germline CDR1 and CDR2 sequences are SQVTM and ANQGSEA. CDR3 nucleotide sequence: TGCAGCGTTGATTTTGGCGGGAGCTCCTACGAGCAGTACTTC. Translation gives CSVDFGGSSYEQYF.

Only a few counts were recorded for this clone. The sample holds other DNA sequences that translate to the same CDR3. The chain combines TRBV2 with TRBJ2-1, with D possibly being TRBD1 or TRBD2 (5 bases each). Germline loops: CDR1 SNHLY, CDR2 FYNNEI. This CDR3 has 12 residues. The V end lost 6 bases, the J end lost 4 bases, and 7 bases lay between the germline ends. Written as DNA, the CDR3 is TGTGCCAGCAGGGGACGATACAATGAGCAGTTCTTC. Protein product: CASRGRYNEQFF.

The CDR3 DNA is TGTGCCAGCAGCCGACCCCCGGGGGACAGGAACTACGAGCAGTACTTC. Translated: CASSRPPGDRNYEQYF. The chain employs TRBV14 and TRBJ2-7; TRBD1 matches 8 bases. CDR3 length: 16 amino acids. Germline V lookup: CDR1 SGHDN, CDR2 FVKESK. Trimming took 4 bases from V and 3 from J; bases not matched to a gene: 11.

The J gene is TRBJ2-7, the V gene TRBV4-1, with D possibly being TRBD1 or TRBD2 (6 bases each). Germline loops: CDR1 MGHRA, CDR2 YSYEKL. V lost 3 bases and J lost 6, with 9 bases in between. The CDR3 length is 12 residues. In nucleotides, the CDR3 is TGCGCCAGCAGCCAGGGGGGCCTCGAGCAGTACTTC. Protein: CASSQGGLEQYF.

About this clone itself: The sample has other DNA sequences that encode this CDR3 too. V gene TRBV4-3 combines with J gene TRBJ2-7; TRBD1 agrees at 7 bases. This CDR3 comprises 16 residues. Germline assignment: CDR1 LGHNA and CDR2 YSLEER. V shed 0 bases, J shed 6 bases, and the junction held 11 bases outside the gene matches. Written as DNA, the CDR3 is TGCGCCAGCAGCCAAGACGGAGGAACAGGGGAAGGCGAGCAGTACTTC. As protein: CASSQDGGTGEGEQYF.

A remark on this clone: The sample has other DNA sequences that encode this CDR3 too. This sequence joins TRBV11-2 and TRBJ2-7, with D perhaps TRBD1 or TRBD2 (5 bases each). Germline assignment: CDR1 SGHAT and CDR2 FQNNGV. This CDR3 has 14 residues. V lost 1 base and J 3 bases, leaving 10 bases between the germline ends. The CDR3 nucleotides read TGTGCCAGCAGCTTAGGGGGGAGTAGCTACGAGCAGTACTTC. Amino acid sequence: CASSLGGSSYEQYF.